The 27 T cell receptor beta chains below come from one sample, sequenced in a study of radiotherapy plus CTLA-4 blockade in lung cancer. Assay: immunoSEQ multiplex PCR; the TCRdb copy retains only in-frame clones and omits some. The sample holds some 100,000 clones; around 75% are singletons and the top ten take around 4.8%. The sequencing here drew on peripheral blood, taken from a patient treated with radiotherapy plus ipilimumab. These receptors were obtained from a human donor with non-small cell lung cancer who had a partial response to radiotherapy plus ipilimumab.

The chain carries TRBV6-6 and TRBJ1-3, with 7 bases lining up with TRBD1. Germline assignment: CDR1 MNHNY and CDR2 SVGAGI (reference sequence). V lost 5 bases and J lost 2; bases outside the gene matches: 9. There are 16 residues in the CDR3. The CDR3 region has the DNA TGTGCCAGCAGTCCGACAGGGCTGTGGGCTGGAAACACCATATATTTT. Protein product: CASSPTGLWAGNTIYF.

There are a few counts of this clone. Here the CDR3 reads CASSLASGRAEAFF. In DNA form, the CDR3 reads TGTGCCAGCAGCTTAGCTTCGGGCAGGGCTGAAGCTTTCTTT. V is TRBV7-9 and J is TRBJ1-1; possibly TRBD1 for D (5 bases). V was cut by 0 bases and J by 6 bases, with 11 bases left in between. The germline V gene encodes CDR1 SEHNR and CDR2 FQNEAQ (reference sequence). The CDR3 consists of 14 residues.

The chain links TRBV7-8 to TRBJ2-7; D remains ambiguous. Trimming took 5 bases from V and 4 from J, leaving 12 bases between them. Germline V gene data show CDR1 as SGHVS and CDR2 as FQNEAQ. The CDR3 contains 13 residues. In nucleotides, the CDR3 is TGTGCCAGCAGCCTTGGCAGGATATACGAGCAGTACGTC. Its translation: CASSLGRIYEQYV.

This chain uses TRBV27 with TRBJ2-1; 8 bases line up with TRBD1. Germline-derived CDR1 and CDR2 are MNHEY and SMNVEV (reference sequence). CDR3 length: 15 residues. V lost 3 bases, J lost 3 bases, and 4 bases stayed unmatched. CDR3 DNA: TGTGCCAGCAGTTTCGCGGGGACAGGCTACAATGAGCAGTTCTTC. Translation: CASSFAGTGYNEQFF.

J is TRBJ1-5 and V is TRBV6-6; D gene unclear. The length of the CDR3 is 14 residues. The V gene's germline CDR1 is MNHNY and CDR2 SVGAGI (reference sequence). Trimming cost V 6 bases and J 0 bases, with 9 bases left between them. CDR3 loop: CASRLRDSNQPQHF. The DNA for the CDR3 is TGTGCCAGCAGACTCCGGGATAGCAATCAGCCCCAGCATTTT.

The gene calls are TRBV7-2 and TRBJ1-2; D is perhaps TRBD1 (6 bases). Per the germline V gene, CDR1 is SGHTA and CDR2 is FQGNSA. Trimming took off 5 bases at V and 5 bases at J, with 15 bases between the two ends. The CDR3 consists of 14 residues. This CDR3 reads CASSELGQFYGYTF. The CDR3 DNA sequence: TGTGCCAGCAGCGAACTAGGACAGTTTTATGGCTACACCTTC. Drawing the rest from reference TRBV7-2 and TRBJ1-2, the complete variable domain is GAGVSQSPSNKVTEKGKDVELRCDPISGHTALYWYRQSLGQGLEFLIYFQGNSAPDKSGLPSDRFSAERTGGSVSTLTIQRTQQEDSAVYLCASSELGQFYGYTFGSGTRLTVV.

J is TRBJ2-7 and V is TRBV18; TRBD1 is a possible D gene (6 bases). CDR1 is KGHSH, CDR2 LQKENI, per germline. With 3 bases removed from V and 3 bases from J, the gap between germline ends came to 6 bases. The CDR3 sequence is 12 residues long. The DNA of the CDR3 is TGTGCCAGCTCACCGACAGGCTACGAGCAGTACTTC. It is translated as CASSPTGYEQYF.

The chain is built from TRBV6-1 and TRBJ1-2; TRBD1 matches at 10 bases. The CDR3 consists of 14 residues. Germline CDR1 reads MNHNS; CDR2 reads SASEGT. J lost 4 bases, V lost 5 bases, and 4 bases had no gene match. This CDR3 reads CASSQRDRGYGYTF. The CDR3 region has the DNA TGTGCCAGCAGTCAACGGGACAGGGGCTATGGCTACACCTTC.

The rearrangement links TRBV10-3 to TRBJ1-1; 7 positions agree with TRBD1. The CDR3 runs to 13 residues. Trimming at V came to 2 bases and at J to 3 bases, leaving 0 bases not matched to a gene. CDR1 and CDR2 (germline): ENHRY, SYGVKD. CDR3 nucleotide sequence: TGTGCCATCAGTGAGGACAGGGACACTGAAGCTTTCTTT. This codes for CAISEDRDTEAFF.

CDR3 residues: CASGAGAYNEQFF. The CDR3 region has the DNA TGCGCCAGCGGGGCGGGAGCCTACAATGAGCAGTTCTTC. V gene TRBV10-2 combines with J gene TRBJ2-1, with 7 bases identical to TRBD2. The J segment lost 2 bases and the V segment lost 8 bases, leaving 3 bases of the junction unmatched. The CDR3 runs to 13 residues. CDR1 is WSHSY and CDR2 is SAAADI in the germline V gene.

The chain recombines TRBV2 with TRBJ1-1; 7 bases are a match to TRBD1. J gave up 2 bases and V 6 bases, and 9 bases lay outside the gene matches. The CDR3 spans 15 residues. Germline lookup yields CDR1 SNHLY and CDR2 FYNNEI. CDR3 in DNA: TGTGCCAGCAGCCCCACCAGACAGGGTAACACTGAAGCTTTCTTT. It is translated as CASSPTRQGNTEAFF.

The V gene is TRBV2, the J gene TRBJ2-1; 7 bases agree with TRBD1. Germline V gene sequence: CDR1 SNHLY, CDR2 FYNNEI. Trimming took 7 bases from V and 6 from J; bases not matched to a gene: 12. The CDR3 runs to 15 residues. The CDR3 sequence is CASTDDRVWSNEQFF. In nucleotides, the CDR3 is TGTGCCAGCACCGATGACAGGGTCTGGAGCAATGAGCAGTTCTTC.

This chain links TRBV30 with TRBJ1-1, with D perhaps TRBD1 (5 bases). This CDR3 comprises 10 residues. CDR1 GTSNPN and CDR2 SVGIG come from the germline V gene (reference sequence). The chain's CDR3 is CAGGNTEAFF. The DNA for the CDR3 is TGTGCGGGGGGTAACACTGAAGCTTTCTTT.

The gene calls are TRBV5-1 and TRBJ1-3; possibly TRBD1 for D (5 bases). Germline CDR1 is SGHRS and CDR2 is YFSETQ. The CDR3 totals 16 residues. Trimming removed 0 bases at V and 0 bases at J, with 10 bases between. CDR3 amino acids: CASSLGREGSGNTIYF. The CDR3, as DNA: TGCGCCAGCAGCTTGGGCAGGGAAGGCTCTGGAAACACCATATATTTT.

The chain combines TRBV7-9 with TRBJ1-1; D is undetermined. V was trimmed by 2 bases and J by 6 bases, leaving 7 bases between them. Germline CDR1 and CDR2: SEHNR and FQNEAQ (reference sequence). This CDR3 is built from 12 residues. The CDR3, as DNA: TGTGCCAGCAGCTTAACCGAGTCTGAAGCTTTCTTT. It specifies CASSLTESEAFF.

On this clone itself: One end of the junction is discordant with germline, which a read error may explain. Other DNA sequences in the sample encode the same CDR3. The rearrangement joins TRBV20-1 to TRBJ1-1; maybe TRBD1 (5 bases). Germline V gene lookup returns CDR1 DFQATT and CDR2 SNEGSKA (reference sequence). This CDR3 is 11 amino acids long. Here the CDR3 reads CSARADTEAFF. The CDR3 DNA sequence: TGCAGTGCTAGAGCGGACACCGAAGCTTTCTTT.

This clone was counted between two and nine times. The chain joins TRBV5-4 to TRBJ1-5, with a weak D call TRBD1 (6 bases). Trimming removed 1 base from V and 1 base from J, with 6 bases in between. The CDR3 is 14 amino acids. Per the germline V gene, CDR1 is SGHNT and CDR2 is YYREEE (reference sequence). This CDR3 reads CASSLTGSNQPQHF. CDR3 DNA: TGTGCCAGCAGCTTGACAGGGAGCAATCAGCCCCAGCATTTT.

The chain is built from TRBV5-6 and TRBJ2-4, with 7 bases lining up with TRBD1. V gave up 2 bases and J gave up 0 bases; unmatched junction bases: 8. The germline V gene encodes CDR1 SGHDT and CDR2 YYEEEE. The CDR3 is 17 amino acids. In DNA form, the CDR3 reads TGTGCCAGCAGCTTCTTACAGGGGAACCTAGCCAAAAACATTCAGTACTTC. It encodes CASSFLQGNLAKNIQYF.

The chain links TRBV20-1 to TRBJ2-7; TRBD1 matches at 8 bases. The CDR3 loop spans 11 amino acids. Trimming at V came to 5 bases and at J to 7 bases, leaving 4 bases not matched to a gene. Germline assignment: CDR1 DFQATT and CDR2 SNEGSKA (reference sequence). CDR3 loop: CSAGTGTEQYF. The CDR3 DNA reads TGCAGTGCTGGGACAGGCACAGAGCAGTACTTC.

The CDR3 DNA sequence: TGTGCCAGCAGCCAAGAATTTTTAGGGGATTATAGCAATCAGCCCCAGCATTTT. Its translation: CASSQEFLGDYSNQPQHF. The chain is built from TRBV4-2 and TRBJ1-5; D is perhaps TRBD1 (5 bases). Germline CDR1 LGHNA, CDR2 YNFKEQ. The germline V and J ends were trimmed by 0 bases and 0 bases, with 15 bases remaining between them. CDR3 size: 18 residues.

The CDR3 nucleotides are TGTGCCTGGAGTGGGCAGGGTCCCCTGACTTTCTTT. Amino acid sequence: CAWSGQGPLTFF. This chain connects TRBV30 to TRBJ1-1; TRBD1 is a possible D gene (5 bases). The CDR3 runs to 12 residues. Germline V gives CDR1 GTSNPN, CDR2 SVGIG (reference sequence). The V end lost 1 base, the J end lost 12 bases, and 15 bases lay between the germline ends.

The gene calls are TRBV5-1 and TRBJ2-1; 9 bases line up with TRBD2. Germline loops: CDR1 SGHRS, CDR2 YFSETQ. The CDR3 loop spans 13 amino acids. V lost 7 bases to trimming and J lost 4 bases; unmatched junction nucleotides: 3. This chain's CDR3 is CASGLAIYNEQFF. Here the CDR3 DNA reads TGCGCCAGCGGACTAGCGATTTACAATGAGCAGTTCTTC.

The gene calls are TRBV5-8 and TRBJ1-5, with 9 bases fitting TRBD1. After removal of 0 bases from V and 3 bases from J, the junction contained 1 base not matched to a gene. Per germline, CDR1 SGHTS and CDR2 YDEGEE. The CDR3 has 15 residues. This CDR3 is CASSLGTGDNQPQHF. CDR3 DNA sequence: TGTGCCAGCAGCTTGGGGACAGGGGACAATCAGCCCCAGCATTTT.

The V gene is TRBV7-2, the J gene TRBJ2-1; possibly TRBD2 for D (5 bases). The CDR3 runs 14 residues. Germline V gene lookup returns CDR1 SGHTA and CDR2 FQGNSA. Between the trimmed V and J ends, which lost 7 bases and 3 bases, there was a span of 13 bases. This CDR3 reads CASTRLQVYNEQFF. The CDR3 DNA reads TGTGCCAGCACCAGACTACAAGTCTACAATGAGCAGTTCTTC. Using reference TRBV7-2 and TRBJ2-1 for the parts outside the CDR3, the full variable domain is GAGVSQSPSNKVTEKGKDVELRCDPISGHTALYWYRQSLGQGLEFLIYFQGNSAPDKSGLPSDRFSAERTGGSVSTLTIQRTQQEDSAVYLCASTRLQVYNEQFFGPGTRLTVL.

The chain recombines TRBV28 with TRBJ2-7, with 9 nucleotides matching TRBD2. The V gene end was trimmed by 3 bases and the J gene end by 3 bases; junction bases not matched to a gene: 6. This CDR3 region has 15 residues. From germline, CDR1 is MDHEN and CDR2 SYDVKM. CDR3 coding DNA: TGTGCCAGCAGTTTTCGGGGACTAGCCGACTACGAGCAGTACTTC. Translation gives CASSFRGLADYEQYF.

The V and J genes are TRBV15 and TRBJ2-3, with D tentatively TRBD2 (6 bases). The CDR3 covers 19 residues. Trimming cost V 1 base and J 0 bases, with 20 bases left between them. Germline loops: CDR1 LNHNV, CDR2 YYDKDF (reference sequence). The CDR3 nucleotides are TGTGCCACCAGCAGAGTACGCGGAGGGTCAGACCTTAGCACAGATACGCAGTATTTT. This codes for CATSRVRGGSDLSTDTQYF.

The table lists this clone with a few counts. The chain uses TRBV4-2 and TRBJ1-1; D might be TRBD1 (5 bases). V dropped 4 bases and J dropped 1 base, with 10 bases sitting between them. The CDR3 totals 14 residues. Germline CDR1 is LGHNA and CDR2 is YNFKEQ. CDR3 protein: CASSPHRRNTEAFF. Here the CDR3 DNA reads TGTGCCAGCAGCCCTCACAGGAGGAACACTGAAGCTTTCTTT.